One TCR beta chain is described in this entry. As yet, its antigen is unknown. In germline, CDR1 is GTSNPN, CDR2 SVGIG (reference sequence). This CDR3 region has 16 residues. Losses at the gene ends were 2 bases for V and 6 bases for J; bases not matched to a gene: 9. This sample is drawn from a study of cytomegalovirus exposure and HLA in healthy donors. Whole-study context: Per a later analysis, the roughly 670 first-cohort and over 90 validation repertoires shared one platform. Study results and caveats: A list of around 160 TCR beta chains associated with cytomegalovirus was given. Reportedly, cytomegalovirus status was diagnosed with high sensitivity and specificity. Specificity for CMV antigens was confirmed in vitro for a few of the CMV-associated chains.

Method: immunoSEQ multiplex PCR; TCRdb's copy keeps in-frame clones and lacks some. This table has under 80,000 clones, approximately 95% appearing once. This receptor was obtained from a woman in her late teens or twenties in good health and CMV-seronegative. Sequenced input: PBMCs. The chain recombines TRBV30 with TRBJ2-3; the match to TRBD1 covers 12 bases. CDR3 sequence: CAWSPGTGGRRDTQYF. In nucleotides, the CDR3 is TGTGCCTGGAGTCCCGGGACAGGGGGCCGGAGGGATACGCAGTATTTT.